The rows below give T cell receptor beta chains drawn from one sample of a study of breast tumors, draining lymph nodes, adjacent tissues. TCRdb ran MiXCR on the multiplex PCR reads and lists one entry per CDR3 protein. Of some 83,000 distinct CDR3 sequences listed, roughly a fifth are singletons. Material for sequencing was axillary lymph node tissue. All receptors derive from a female donor with breast cancer. Some clones in this sample may be carry-over from other donors' samples. The CDR3 runs from the conserved cysteine through the conserved F or W. The order of the fields is J gene, V gene, clone size, D gene, CDR3 DNA, CDR3 protein. A D gene is named only where the DNA matches it firmly. For some rows the clone size is stated as once, few or many, or as a class when expanded; others skip it.

TRBJ2-7,TRBV11-2,many,.,TGTGCCAGCAGCTTGGGCCCGACCGGGACCCACGAGCAGTACTTC,CASSLGPTGTHEQYF
TRBJ1-3,TRBV6-1,.,.,TGTGCCAGCAGTGAAGCAGGAAACACCATATATTTT,CASSEAGNTIYF
TRBJ2-3,TRBV3-1,few,.,TGTGCCAGCAGCCCCTTTATATCTGCGGGGGCTTCCACAGATACGCAGTATTTT,CASSPFISAGASTDTQYF
TRBJ2-3,TRBV20-1,many,TRBD2,TGCAGTGCTAGATCCCGACTAGCGGGAGGGGGAGATACGCAGTATTTT,CSARSRLAGGGDTQYF
TRBJ1-4,TRBV6-4,many,.,TGTGCCAGCAGTGACCTTGGAAATGAAAAACTGTTTTTT,CASSDLGNEKLFF
TRBJ2-5,TRBV20-1,many,.,TGCAGTGCTAGAGGGGGGACCCAAGGGGGAGTGGAGACCCAGTACTTC,CSARGGTQGGVETQYF
TRBJ2-4,TRBV20-1,.,TRBD1,TGCAGTGCCCACCTGACAGGGATAGCCAAAAACATTCAGTACTTC,CSAHLTGIAKNIQYF
TRBJ2-5,TRBV9,many,TRBD1,TGTGCCAGCAGCCTCGGGACAGTCGGAAAAGAGACCCAGTACTTC,CASSLGTVGKETQYF
TRBJ1-5,TRBV6-1,many,.,TGTGCCAGCAGTGAAGCATCGGCTCAGCCCCAGCATTTT,CASSEASAQPQHF
TRBJ2-1,TRBV19,many,.,TGTGCCAGTAGTACGGACCTTAGGGTTGGCTACAATGAGCAGTTCTTC,CASSTDLRVGYNEQFF
TRBJ1-2,TRBV30,.,.,TGTGCCTGGAGGCGGGGGGGAAACTATGGCTACACCTTC,CAWRRGGNYGYTF
TRBJ2-3,TRBV6-2/TRBV6-3,few,.,TGTGCCAGCGGATCTTTCGGACAGCCCACAGATACGCAGTATTTT,CASGSFGQPTDTQYF
TRBJ1-6,TRBV2,many,TRBD1,TGTGCCAGCAGTATCCGGGACAGGGACTGGGATTCACCCCTCCACTTT,CASSIRDRDWDSPLHF
TRBJ2-7,TRBV7-9,many,TRBD2,TGTGCCAGCAGCTTTAGCATCGGGACTAGCGCTTCCCAGGAGCAGTACTTC,CASSFSIGTSASQEQYF
TRBJ2-5,TRBV7-9,.,TRBD2,TGTGCCAGCAGCTTAGGGGCTAGCGGGAGACAAGAGACCCAGTACTTC,CASSLGASGRQETQYF
TRBJ2-5,TRBV12-3/TRBV12-4,many,.,TGTGCCAGCAGTTTAACGAAGGGCCAAGAGACCCAGTACTTC,CASSLTKGQETQYF
TRBJ1-5,TRBV28,.,.,TGTGCCAGCAGTTTAGGGGGGGCTTATAGCAATCAGCCCCAGCATTTT,CASSLGGAYSNQPQHF
TRBJ2-2,TRBV5-4,many,.,TGTGCCAGCAGCCTTAGGGGGTGGAGCGGGGAGCTGTTTTTT,CASSLRGWSGELFF
TRBJ1-5,TRBV20-1,many,.,TGCAGTGCTAGTAGGGGAACTCATCAGCCCCAGCATTTT,CSASRGTHQPQHF
TRBJ2-7,TRBV2,many,TRBD2,TGTGCCAGCAGTTGGGAGGGTCTCTACGAGCAGTACTTC,CASSWEGLYEQYF
TRBJ2-3,TRBV6-5,many,.,TGTGCCAGCAGTATGTCAGCTAGCACAGATACGCAGTATTTT,CASSMSASTDTQYF
TRBJ2-7,TRBV14,once,.,TGTGCCAGCAGCCTGGGACCCAGCGCCGAGCAGTACTTC,CASSLGPSAEQYF
TRBJ2-3,TRBV6-6,many,.,TGTGCCAGCAAAGGGGGAGCGGCTATCCCGGATACGCAGTATTTT,CASKGGAAIPDTQYF
TRBJ2-2,TRBV29-1,.,TRBD2,TGCAGCGTAGCCGGGGCTAGCGGGAGATACACCGGGGAGCTGTTTTTT,CSVAGASGRYTGELFF
TRBJ2-7,TRBV10-3,many,TRBD2,TGTGCCATCATGCCTAGCGGGCCAACCTCTTCCTACGAGCAGTACTTC,CAIMPSGPTSSYEQYF
TRBJ2-7,TRBV9,many,TRBD1,TGTGCCAGCAGCGGGGGGACAGGGGGCCGTTACGAGCAGTACTTC,CASSGGTGGRYEQYF
TRBJ2-3,TRBV6-2/TRBV6-3,many,.,TGTGCCACCCACCGACGGGAGACTAGCACAGATACGCAGTATTTT,CATHRRETSTDTQYF
TRBJ2-7,TRBV20-1,many,.,TGCAGTGCTAGCAGCATGTGGGCGGGCCAAGGCGAGCAGTACTTC,CSASSMWAGQGEQYF
TRBJ2-5,TRBV7-2,.,.,TGTGCCAGCAGCTTATCCGGGAGAGGAGGGACCCAGCACTTC,CASSLSGRGGTQHF
TRBJ2-5,TRBV6-2/TRBV6-3,.,TRBD2,TGTGCCAGCAGTTACCCACTAGCGGCCAAACAAGAGACCCAGTACTTC,CASSYPLAAKQETQYF
TRBJ1-4,TRBV28,.,.,TGTGCCAGCAGGACGGTAGGGGGTAATGAAAAACTGTTTTTT,CASRTVGGNEKLFF
TRBJ1-2,TRBV7-2,many,.,TGTGCCAGCAGCCAGGACGTGGGCTACACCTTC,CASSQDVGYTF
TRBJ2-5,TRBV4-2,many,TRBD2,TGTGCCAGCAGCCAGACTGGCGGGAGGGCCAGAGAGACCCAGTACTTC,CASSQTGGRARETQYF
TRBJ2-1,TRBV6-2/TRBV6-3,many,.,TGTGCCAGCAGTTACTCGAGAGCGTGGGAGCAGTTCTTC,CASSYSRAWEQFF
TRBJ2-7,TRBV20-1,many,.,TGCAGTGCTAGCCCATCCGGGACCTACGAGCAGTACTTC,CSASPSGTYEQYF
TRBJ1-2,TRBV4-2,many,.,TGTGCCAGCAGCCAAGGACAAGATGATGGCTACACCTTC,CASSQGQDDGYTF
TRBJ2-1,TRBV27,.,.,TGTGCCAGCAGTCTTCGGACTATCTACAATGAGCAGTTCTTC,CASSLRTIYNEQFF
TRBJ2-1,TRBV5-4,many,TRBD2,TGTGCCAGCAGCTTGACTAGCGGGAGGAATACTGAGCAGTTCTTC,CASSLTSGRNTEQFF
TRBJ2-7,TRBV18,.,.,TGTGCCAGCTCACCCAGGGGTTCGGTCCACGAGCAGTACTTC,CASSPRGSVHEQYF
TRBJ2-1,TRBV6-1,many,TRBD1,TGTGCCAGCAGTGGGGACAGGGGAAATGAGCAGTTCTTC,CASSGDRGNEQFF
TRBJ2-2,TRBV6-1,few,.,TGTGCCAGCACCCCCCAGTCCACCGGGGAGCTGTTTTTT,CASTPQSTGELFF
TRBJ1-5,TRBV30,few,.,TGTGCCTGGAGCGTGACCGGCAATCAGCCCCAGCATTTT,CAWSVTGNQPQHF
TRBJ1-2,TRBV5-6,many,.,TGTGCCAGCAGCCTCCGGGACAACTATGGCTACACCTTC,CASSLRDNYGYTF
TRBJ2-7,TRBV7-9,many,.,TGTGCCAGCGCCGGTTTAAAGGGGAGGAGCTCCTACGAGCAGTACTTC,CASAGLKGRSSYEQYF
TRBJ1-3,TRBV7-8,many,.,TGTGCCAGCAGCTCGGTGGGAGGGGGGTCATCCGGAAACACCATATATTTT,CASSSVGGGSSGNTIYF
TRBJ2-2,TRBV19,many,.,TGTGCCAGTAGTCTGGGACTCTCGAACACCGGGGAGCTGTTTTTT,CASSLGLSNTGELFF
TRBJ1-2,TRBV11-3,many,TRBD1,TGTGCCAGCAGCTCGGGACAGAACTATGGCTACACCTTC,CASSSGQNYGYTF